The 27 T cell receptor beta chains below come from one sample, sequenced in a study of cytotoxic CD8 clonotypes in ibrutinib-treated CLL. The protocol was immunoSEQ multiplex PCR, while the TCRdb copy is restricted to in-frame clones and leaves out a portion. The sample has 150,000 or so clones, approximately 91% seen once. Sequencing was performed on PBMCs, taken at disease progression, from a patient treated with ibrutinib. These receptors were collected from a human donor with chronic lymphocytic leukemia.

This rearrangement joins TRBV5-1 to TRBJ2-3; TRBD1 is a possible D gene (6 bases). Per germline, CDR1 SGHRS and CDR2 YFSETQ. The CDR3 sequence is 15 residues long. Trimming left V 1 base short and J 2 bases short, with 11 bases between. The DNA of the CDR3 is TGCGCCAGCAGCTTGTTACAGGGTTACACAGATACGCAGTATTTT. Amino acid sequence: CASSLLQGYTDTQYF.

The J gene is TRBJ2-7, the V gene TRBV19; a possible D gene is TRBD1 (6 bases). The CDR3 consists of 13 residues. Looked up from germline, CDR1 is LNHDA and CDR2 is SQIVND (reference sequence). V was trimmed by 7 bases and J by 3 bases, leaving 13 bases between them. CDR3 sequence reads: CASTPGQHYEQYF. The CDR3 DNA sequence: TGTGCCAGTACCCCAGGACAGCACTACGAGCAGTACTTC.

The V and J genes are TRBV10-1 and TRBJ2-1; the D call may be TRBD1 or TRBD2 (5 bases each). V gave up 6 bases and J gave up 7 bases, with 19 bases separating them. The germline gives CDR1 WNHNN, CDR2 SYGVQD (reference sequence). This CDR3 has 15 residues. CDR3 nucleotide sequence: TGCGCCAGCAGCCACGGGGCGGGTATGGGGAATGAGCAGTTCTTC. Amino acids: CASSHGAGMGNEQFF.

The chain uses TRBV29-1 and TRBJ2-2; no clear D gene. V was clipped by 2 bases and J by 2 bases, with 9 bases between them. Germline V gene data show CDR1 as SQVTM and CDR2 as ANQGSEA. The CDR3 totals 14 residues. The CDR3 loop is CSVEKGLNTGELFF. CDR3 sequence (DNA): TGCAGCGTTGAAAAGGGCCTTAACACCGGGGAGCTGTTTTTT.

The CDR3 nucleotides are TGTGCCAGCACCCCCACCCGACGGGGGAACACTGAAGCTTTCTTT. This gives the protein CASTPTRRGNTEAFF. This chain connects TRBV28 to TRBJ1-1; D remains ambiguous. The CDR3 is made up of 15 amino acids. Germline V gives CDR1 MDHEN, CDR2 SYDVKM. Trimming took 7 bases from V and 1 from J, leaving 16 bases between them.

Concerning this clone itself: Other DNA sequences within the sample encode an identical CDR3. This chain connects TRBV19 to TRBJ1-2; D is unclear. With 3 bases removed from V and 7 bases from J, the gap between germline ends came to 21 bases. CDR3 length: 16 residues. Germline values: CDR1 LNHDA, CDR2 SQIVND (reference sequence). CDR3 DNA sequence: TGTGCCAGTAGTATTCCAGGTTCTTCGGGAATAGGTGGCTACACCTTC. It is translated as CASSIPGSSGIGGYTF.

The chain links TRBV25-1 to TRBJ2-2; D might be TRBD1 (5 bases). The CDR3 is made up of 15 amino acids. The germline V and J ends were trimmed by 6 bases and 0 bases, with 11 bases remaining between them. CDR1 and CDR2 (germline): MGHDK, SYGVNS. CDR3 amino acids: CASRGVLTNTGELFF. CDR3 bases: TGTGCCAGCAGAGGGGTTTTGACGAACACCGGGGAGCTGTTTTTT.

This clone appeared a single time. J is TRBJ1-2 and V is TRBV7-9; no definite D call. V was trimmed by 1 base and J by 5 bases, leaving 11 bases between them. Germline V gene lookup returns CDR1 SEHNR and CDR2 FQNEAQ (reference sequence). The CDR3 has 14 amino acids. Here the CDR3 DNA reads TGTGCCAGCAGCTTAGACCCACGAGCATATGGCTACACCTTC. The encoded protein is CASSLDPRAYGYTF. The full variable domain, completed using reference TRBV7-9 and TRBJ1-2, is DTGVSQNPRHKITKRGQNVTFRCDPISEHNRLYWYRQTLGQGPEFLTYFQNEAQLEKSRLLSDRFSAERPKGSFSTLEIQRTEQGDSAMYLCASSLDPRAYGYTFGSGTRLTVV.

J is TRBJ1-1 and V is TRBV28, with D perhaps matching TRBD1 (6 bases). V dropped 4 bases and J dropped 0 bases, with 15 bases sitting between them. The germline CDR1 and CDR2 sequences are MDHEN and SYDVKM. The CDR3 extends over 16 amino acids. The CDR3 DNA reads as TGTGCCAGCAGTTCTACGCGGACAGCTATGAACACTGAAGCTTTCTTT. Translated, it gives CASSSTRTAMNTEAFF.

V and J are TRBV10-2 and TRBJ1-1; D is undetermined. CDR1 WSHSY and CDR2 SAAADI come from the germline V gene. V lost 2 bases, J lost 1 base, and 11 bases lay in between. The CDR3 spans 15 residues. CDR3 protein: CASSETRHKNTEAFF. CDR3 nucleotide sequence: TGCGCCAGCAGTGAGACCCGACACAAGAACACTGAAGCTTTCTTT.

The V gene is TRBV7-3, the J gene TRBJ2-4; no clear D. Germline V CDR1 and CDR2: SGHTA, FQGTGA. CDR3 length: 13 amino acids. V lost 0 bases to trimming and J lost 8 bases, with 8 bases between them. CDR3 region: CASSLTRKDIQYF. The DNA for the CDR3 is TGTGCCAGCAGCTTAACCAGGAAGGACATTCAGTACTTC.

V usage is TRBV11-2 and J usage is TRBJ2-3; D is ambiguous. Looked up from germline, CDR1 is SGHAT and CDR2 is FQNNGV. CDR3 length equals 12 residues. The V end lost 4 bases, the J end lost 1 base, and 3 bases lay between the germline ends. CDR3 sequence: CASSYGTDTQYF. Here the CDR3 DNA reads TGTGCCAGCAGCTACGGCACAGATACGCAGTATTTT. The whole variable domain, filled in from reference TRBV11-2 and TRBJ2-3, reads EAGVAQSPRYKIIEKRQSVAFWCNPISGHATLYWYQQILGQGPKLLIQFQNNGVVDDSQLPKDRFSAERLKGVDSTLKIQPAKLEDSAVYLCASSYGTDTQYFGPGTRLTVL.

V is TRBV7-2 and J is TRBJ1-5; unclear D gene. Trimming cost V 2 bases and J 0 bases, with 5 bases left between them. Germline V lookup: CDR1 SGHTA, CDR2 FQGNSA. The CDR3 is made up of 14 amino acids. The CDR3: CASSLTFSNQPQHF. Here the CDR3 DNA reads TGTGCCAGCAGCTTAACTTTTAGCAATCAGCCCCAGCATTTT.

This chain connects TRBV29-1 to TRBJ2-3; D gene unclear. The CDR3 covers 13 residues. Germline CDR1 reads SQVTM; CDR2 reads ANQGSEA. V gave up 7 bases and J gave up 7 bases, with 18 bases separating them. In DNA, the CDR3 is TGCAGCGACACGGCATCAAATGGGAATACGCAGTATTTT. It specifies CSDTASNGNTQYF.

This chain connects TRBV28 to TRBJ2-7, with D unclear. Trimming cost V 4 bases and J 4 bases, with 8 bases left between them. Germline-derived CDR1 and CDR2 are MDHEN and SYDVKM. This CDR3 has 12 residues. This chain's CDR3 is CASSSGIYEQYF. The CDR3 DNA reads as TGTGCCAGCAGTTCTGGTATTTACGAGCAGTACTTC.

Turning to this clone: Mismatch with germline at one junction end may stem from a read error. The chain carries TRBV2 and TRBJ2-1; 11 positions agree with TRBD2. Per the germline V gene, CDR1 is SNHLY and CDR2 is FYNNEI. This CDR3 comprises 12 residues. The CDR3 nucleotides read TGTGCCAGCAGTGAAGTTAGCGGGAGGGTACTCTTC. Amino acids: CASSEVSGRVLF.

The chain joins TRBV5-4 to TRBJ1-2; maybe TRBD1 (6 bases). The V gene's germline CDR1 is SGHNT and CDR2 YYREEE (reference sequence). With 0 bases removed from V and 7 bases from J, the gap between germline ends came to 10 bases. This CDR3 region has 13 residues. Written as DNA, the CDR3 is TGTGCCAGCAGCTTGGGGACAGCTGTTGGCTACACCTTC. Residues: CASSLGTAVGYTF.

The count of this clone is one. V gene TRBV19 combines with J gene TRBJ1-2; TRBD1 aligns across 9 bases. Germline CDR1 is LNHDA and CDR2 is SQIVND (reference sequence). V gave up 5 bases and J gave up 8 bases; unmatched junction bases: 6. CDR3 size: 13 residues. The CDR3 DNA sequence: TGTGCCAGTAGTCTACAGGGGGCTGGGGGCTACACCTTC. Encoded protein: CASSLQGAGGYTF.

The rearrangement uses TRBV5-4 and TRBJ2-3; D may be TRBD2 (5 bases). The CDR3 is 15 residues long. V shed 0 bases and J shed 0 bases, with 8 bases lying between them. Germline assignment: CDR1 SGHNT and CDR2 YYREEE (reference sequence). The CDR3 is CASSLGGSSTDTQYF. The CDR3 nucleotides read TGTGCCAGCAGCTTGGGCGGGTCTAGCACAGATACGCAGTATTTT.

V is TRBV5-8 and J is TRBJ1-4, with 7 positions matching TRBD1. Germline CDR1 is SGHTS and CDR2 is YDEGEE. The CDR3 runs 15 residues. With V trimmed by 3 bases and J by 1 base, 3 bases remained unmatched. The CDR3 sequence: CASSWGDRTNEKLFF. As DNA, the CDR3 is TGTGCCAGCAGCTGGGGGGACAGAACTAATGAAAAACTGTTTTTT.

This chain connects TRBV28 to TRBJ2-7; possibly TRBD2 for D (5 bases). V was shortened by 5 bases and J by 6 bases, with 23 bases between the two germline ends. This CDR3 comprises 16 residues. The germline V gene has CDR1 MDHEN and CDR2 SYDVKM. CDR3 nucleotide sequence: TGTGCCAGCAGTACCCCTCATTCAGCTAGCTCGAGCGAGCAGTACTTC. This codes for CASSTPHSASSSEQYF.

This clone has only one observation. The gene calls are TRBV7-9 and TRBJ1-2; D ambiguous. Deletions cut 3 bases from V and 5 bases from J, with 19 bases between. The CDR3 totals 16 residues. Germline CDR1 is SEHNR and CDR2 is FQNEAQ (reference sequence). CDR3 nucleotides: TGTGCCAGCAGCTTCGGGCCGTCCACCGAGCAGTATGGCTACACCTTC. Translated, it gives CASSFGPSTEQYGYTF.

J is TRBJ1-1 and V is TRBV18; D unresolved. Germline V gene data show CDR1 as KGHSH and CDR2 as LQKENI. This CDR3 region has 17 residues. The V gene lost 1 base and the J gene lost 0 bases, with 15 bases spanning the gap. The CDR3 DNA reads as TGTGCCAGCTCACCACGAGCAGGACCTATAATGAACACTGAAGCTTTCTTT. Translated, it gives CASSPRAGPIMNTEAFF.

The chain joins TRBV25-1 to TRBJ2-1; tentatively, D is TRBD1 (6 bases). The CDR3 loop spans 15 amino acids. Trimming cost V 2 bases and J 4 bases, with 12 bases left between them. CDR1 and CDR2 from the germline V gene are MGHDK and SYGVNS. For the CDR3, the DNA is TGTGCCAGCAGTGAACGGACAGCTAGGTACAATGAGCAGTTCTTC. Residues: CASSERTARYNEQFF. Supplemented by reference TRBV25-1 and TRBJ2-1, the full variable domain reads EADIYQTPRYLVIGTGKKITLECSQTMGHDKMYWYQQDPGMELHLIHYSYGVNSTEKGDLSSESTVSRIRTEHFPLTLESARPSHTSQYLCASSERTARYNEQFFGPGTRLTVL.

In this sample, this clone turned up a few times. The chain couples TRBV19 to TRBJ2-2, with D uncertain. The germline V gene encodes CDR1 LNHDA and CDR2 SQIVND (reference sequence). V was trimmed by 3 bases and J by 4 bases, leaving 9 bases between them. This CDR3 contains 14 residues. The CDR3 loop is CASSIVTPTGELFF. CDR3 nucleotide sequence: TGTGCCAGTAGTATTGTGACCCCCACCGGGGAGCTGTTTTTT.

The chain couples TRBV11-3 to TRBJ2-2, with D perhaps TRBD1 (6 bases). The CDR3 runs to 14 residues. V lost 3 bases to trimming and J lost 5 bases, with 10 bases between them. The germline V gene has CDR1 SGHNT and CDR2 YENEEA. This CDR3 is CASSFHRVTGELFF. CDR3 coding DNA: TGTGCCAGCAGCTTCCACAGGGTTACCGGGGAGCTGTTTTTT.

The V gene is TRBV4-1, the J gene TRBJ2-1; D unresolved. Germline V gives CDR1 MGHRA, CDR2 YSYEKL. The CDR3 is 14 residues long. The germline V and J ends were trimmed by 4 bases and 6 bases, with 13 bases remaining between them. The CDR3 DNA follows: TGCGCCAGCAGCCGTAGCTCCCCTAGCAATGAGCAGTTCTTC. Its translation is CASSRSSPSNEQFF.